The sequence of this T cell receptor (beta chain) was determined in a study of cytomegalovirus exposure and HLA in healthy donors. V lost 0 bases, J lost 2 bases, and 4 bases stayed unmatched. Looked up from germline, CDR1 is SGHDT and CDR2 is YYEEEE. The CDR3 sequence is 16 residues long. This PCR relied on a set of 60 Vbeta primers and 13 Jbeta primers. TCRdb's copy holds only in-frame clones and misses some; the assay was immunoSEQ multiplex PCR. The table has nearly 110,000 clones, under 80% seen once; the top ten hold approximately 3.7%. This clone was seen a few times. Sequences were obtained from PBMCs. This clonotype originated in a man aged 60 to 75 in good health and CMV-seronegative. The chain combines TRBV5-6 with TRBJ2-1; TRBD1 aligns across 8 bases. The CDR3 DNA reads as TGTGCCAGCAGCTTGGCCGGACAGGGAACCTACAATGAGCAGTTCTTC. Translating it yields CASSLAGQGTYNEQFF.